The table lists the clone carrying this T cell receptor (beta chain) with a few counts. What it binds is not known. Template material for amplifying TCR beta CDR3 regions consisted of RNA transcripts. In the first-round RT-PCR of the TCR CDR3, the HTBI primer set was used. TCRdb analysed the multiplex PCR reads with MiXCR anew, one entry per CDR3 protein. Of about 690,000 distinct CDR3 sequences listed, approximately 15% are singletons. These data originate in a study of T cells in Graves' hyperthyroidism and ophthalmopathy. Background on the study: Any treatment followed the collection of peripheral blood at initial diagnosis.

The diagnostic basis comprised clinical symptoms, serum thyroxine and TRAb, thyroid ultrasound and orbital computed tomography. Whole-study results and caveats: Most clonotypes that expanded in the thyroid above 0.001 also showed up in blood.

Source material: blood. This sequence was found in a man aged 50 to 60 with Graves' hyperthyroidism.

For the CDR3, the DNA is TGTGCCAGTAGGGGGACAGCAGATCAGCCCCAGCATTTT. It translates to CASRGTADQPQHF. The chain uses TRBV19 and TRBJ1-5, with 7 bases aligning to TRBD1. With 6 bases clipped from V and 5 bases from J, the junction kept 4 bases outside the gene matches. Germline-derived CDR1 and CDR2 are LNHDA and SQIVND (reference sequence). The CDR3 spans 13 residues.